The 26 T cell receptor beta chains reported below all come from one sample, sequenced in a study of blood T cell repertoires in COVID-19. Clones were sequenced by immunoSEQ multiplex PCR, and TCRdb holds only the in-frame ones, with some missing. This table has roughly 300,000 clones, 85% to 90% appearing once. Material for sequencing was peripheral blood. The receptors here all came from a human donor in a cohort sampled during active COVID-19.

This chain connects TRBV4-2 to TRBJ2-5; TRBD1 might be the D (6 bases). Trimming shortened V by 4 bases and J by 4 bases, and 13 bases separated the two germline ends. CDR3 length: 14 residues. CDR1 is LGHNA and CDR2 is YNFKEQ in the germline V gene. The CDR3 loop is CASSPTGRAETQYF. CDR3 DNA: TGTGCCAGCAGCCCGACAGGCAGGGCAGAGACCCAGTACTTC.

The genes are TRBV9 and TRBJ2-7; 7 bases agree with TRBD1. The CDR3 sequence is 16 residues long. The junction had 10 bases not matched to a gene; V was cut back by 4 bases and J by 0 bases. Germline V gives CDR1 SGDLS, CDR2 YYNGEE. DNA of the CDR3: TGTGCCAGCAGCCACCACCGGGACAGCAGCTCCTACGAGCAGTACTTC. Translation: CASSHHRDSSSYEQYF.

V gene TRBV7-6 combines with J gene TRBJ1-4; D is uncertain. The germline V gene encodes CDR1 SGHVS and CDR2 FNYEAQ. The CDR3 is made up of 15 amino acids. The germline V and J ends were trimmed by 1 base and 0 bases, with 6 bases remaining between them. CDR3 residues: CASSLEPSTNEKLFF. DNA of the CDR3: TGTGCCAGCAGCTTAGAGCCGTCAACTAATGAAAAACTGTTTTTT.

In DNA form, the CDR3 reads TGTGCAAGTCGCACAAGACTAGTAGCCTACACAGATACGCAGTATTTT. Protein sequence: CASRTRLVAYTDTQYF. V gene TRBV12-2 combines with J gene TRBJ2-3; TRBD2, as called in the table, went unchecked against the DNA. TRBV12-2 has pseudogene status. The CDR3 extends over 16 amino acids.

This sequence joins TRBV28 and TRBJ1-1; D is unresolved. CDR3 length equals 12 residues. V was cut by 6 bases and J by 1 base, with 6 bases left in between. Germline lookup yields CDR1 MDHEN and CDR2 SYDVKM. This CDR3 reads CASRGPNTEAFF. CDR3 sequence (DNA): TGTGCCAGCAGGGGCCCGAACACTGAAGCTTTCTTT.

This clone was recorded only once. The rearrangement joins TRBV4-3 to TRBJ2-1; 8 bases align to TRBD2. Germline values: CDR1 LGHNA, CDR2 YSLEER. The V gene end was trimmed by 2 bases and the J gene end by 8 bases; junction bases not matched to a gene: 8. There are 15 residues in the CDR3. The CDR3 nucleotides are TGCGCCAGCAGCCAACGTCGGGCGGGAGGACATGAGCAGTTCTTC. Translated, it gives CASSQRRAGGHEQFF.

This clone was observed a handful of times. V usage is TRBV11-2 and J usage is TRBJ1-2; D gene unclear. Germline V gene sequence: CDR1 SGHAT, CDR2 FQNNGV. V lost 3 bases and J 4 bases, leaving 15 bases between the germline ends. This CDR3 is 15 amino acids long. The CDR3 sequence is CASSLRAGWGYGYTF. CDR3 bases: TGTGCCAGCAGCTTGAGGGCAGGTTGGGGCTATGGCTACACCTTC.

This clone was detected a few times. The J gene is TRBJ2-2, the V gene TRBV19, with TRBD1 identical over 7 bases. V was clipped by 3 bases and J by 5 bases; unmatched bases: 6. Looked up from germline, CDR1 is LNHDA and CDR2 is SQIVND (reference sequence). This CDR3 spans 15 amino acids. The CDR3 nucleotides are TGTGCCAGTAGTATCCAGGGGGTAAAGACCGGGGAGCTGTTTTTT. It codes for CASSIQGVKTGELFF.

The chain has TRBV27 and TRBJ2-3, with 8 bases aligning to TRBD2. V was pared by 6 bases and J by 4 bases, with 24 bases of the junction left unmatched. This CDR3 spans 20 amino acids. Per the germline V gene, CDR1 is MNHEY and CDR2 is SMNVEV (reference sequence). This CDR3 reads CASSLMSPSRVAGGPDTQYF. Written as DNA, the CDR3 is TGTGCCAGCAGCTTGATGAGCCCGTCTCGGGTGGCGGGGGGACCAGATACGCAGTATTTT.

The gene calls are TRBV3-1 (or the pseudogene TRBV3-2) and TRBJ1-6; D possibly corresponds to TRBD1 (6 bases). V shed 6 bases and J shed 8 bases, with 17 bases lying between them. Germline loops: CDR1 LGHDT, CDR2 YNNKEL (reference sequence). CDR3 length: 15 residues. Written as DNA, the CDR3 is TGTGCCAGCAGGAGGTGGCCACAGGGCGATTCACCCCTCCACTTT. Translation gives CASRRWPQGDSPLHF.

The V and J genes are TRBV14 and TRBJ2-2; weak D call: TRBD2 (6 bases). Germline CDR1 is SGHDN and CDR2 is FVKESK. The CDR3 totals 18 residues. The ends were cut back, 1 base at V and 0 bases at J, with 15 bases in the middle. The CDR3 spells CASSQASLASSNTGELFF. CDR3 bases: TGTGCCAGCAGCCAAGCCTCTCTAGCGTCTTCGAACACCGGGGAGCTGTTTTTT. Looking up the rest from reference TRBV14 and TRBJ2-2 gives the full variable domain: EAGVTQFPSHSVIEKGQTVTLRCDPISGHDNLYWYRRVMGKEIKFLLHFVKESKQDESGMPNNRFLAERTGGTYSTLKVQPAELEDSGVYFCASSQASLASSNTGELFFGEGSRLTVL.

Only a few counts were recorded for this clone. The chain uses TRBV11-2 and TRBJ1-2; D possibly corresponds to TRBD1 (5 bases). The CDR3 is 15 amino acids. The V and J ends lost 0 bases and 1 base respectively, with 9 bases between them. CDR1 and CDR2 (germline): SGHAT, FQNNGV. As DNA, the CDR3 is TGTGCCAGCAGCTTAGAGCGACAGCGTAACTATGGCTACACCTTC. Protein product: CASSLERQRNYGYTF.

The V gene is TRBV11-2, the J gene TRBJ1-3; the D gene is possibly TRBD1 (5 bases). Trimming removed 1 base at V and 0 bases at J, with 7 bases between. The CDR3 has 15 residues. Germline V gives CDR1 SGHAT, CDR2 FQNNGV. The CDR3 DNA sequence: TGTGCCAGCAGCTTAGGAGACAGCTCTGGAAACACCATATATTTT. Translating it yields CASSLGDSSGNTIYF.

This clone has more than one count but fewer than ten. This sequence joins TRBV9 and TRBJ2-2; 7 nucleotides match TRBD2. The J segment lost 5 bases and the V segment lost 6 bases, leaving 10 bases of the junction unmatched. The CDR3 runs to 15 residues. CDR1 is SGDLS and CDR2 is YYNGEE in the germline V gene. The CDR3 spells CASNRGLAETGELFF. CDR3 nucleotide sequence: TGTGCCAGCAACCGCGGGCTAGCGGAAACCGGGGAGCTGTTTTTT.

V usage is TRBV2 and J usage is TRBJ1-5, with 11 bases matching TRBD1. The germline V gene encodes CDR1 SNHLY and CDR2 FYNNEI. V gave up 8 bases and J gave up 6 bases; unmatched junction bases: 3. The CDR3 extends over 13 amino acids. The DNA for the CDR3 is TGTGCCAGCGGGGGACAGGGGGGTCAGCCCCAGCATTTT. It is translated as CASGGQGGQPQHF. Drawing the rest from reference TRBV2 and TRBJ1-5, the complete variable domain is EPEVTQTPSHQVTQMGQEVILRCVPISNHLYFYWYRQILGQKVEFLVSFYNNEISEKSEIFDDQFSVERPDGSNFTLKIRSTKLEDSAMYFCASGGQGGQPQHFGDGTRLSIL.

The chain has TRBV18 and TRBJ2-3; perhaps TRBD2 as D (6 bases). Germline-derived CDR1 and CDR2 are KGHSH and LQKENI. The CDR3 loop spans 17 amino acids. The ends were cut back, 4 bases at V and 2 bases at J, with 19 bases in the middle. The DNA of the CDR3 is TGTGCCAGCTCACAAGAAGGTCTAGGACTATCCACAGATACGCAGTATTTT. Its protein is CASSQEGLGLSTDTQYF.

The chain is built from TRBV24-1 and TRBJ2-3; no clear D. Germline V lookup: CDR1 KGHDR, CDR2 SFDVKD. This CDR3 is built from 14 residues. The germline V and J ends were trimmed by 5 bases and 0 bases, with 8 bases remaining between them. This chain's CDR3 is CATSGSHSTDTQYF. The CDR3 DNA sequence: TGTGCCACCAGTGGTAGCCACAGCACAGATACGCAGTATTTT.

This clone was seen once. CDR3 sequence (DNA): TGTGCCAGCAGTTGGAGGGGAGGGGCCAACGTCCTGACTTTC. It specifies CASSWRGGANVLTF. This chain links TRBV6-5 with TRBJ2-6, with a tentative D call TRBD2 (6 bases). The CDR3 spans 14 residues. Trimming left V 4 bases short and J 4 bases short, with 8 bases between. CDR1 and CDR2 from the germline V gene are MNHEY and SVGAGI.

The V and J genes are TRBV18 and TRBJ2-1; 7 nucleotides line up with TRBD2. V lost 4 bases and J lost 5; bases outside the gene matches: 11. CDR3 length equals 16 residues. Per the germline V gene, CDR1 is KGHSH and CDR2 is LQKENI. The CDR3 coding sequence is TGTGCCAGCTCACTCAACCGGGCAGGGAGGGACAATGAGCAGTTCTTC. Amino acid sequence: CASSLNRAGRDNEQFF.

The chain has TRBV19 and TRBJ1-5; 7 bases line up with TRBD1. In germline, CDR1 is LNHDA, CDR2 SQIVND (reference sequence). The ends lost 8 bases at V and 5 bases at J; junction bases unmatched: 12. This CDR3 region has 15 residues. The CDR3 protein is CASRNQGVKYQPQHF. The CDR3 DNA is TGTGCCAGTCGTAATCAGGGGGTAAAATATCAGCCCCAGCATTTT.

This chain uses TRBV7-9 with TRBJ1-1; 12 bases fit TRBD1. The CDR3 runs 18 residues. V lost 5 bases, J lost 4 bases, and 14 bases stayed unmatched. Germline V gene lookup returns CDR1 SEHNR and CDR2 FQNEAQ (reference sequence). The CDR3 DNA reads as TGTGCCAGCAGCGTATTCTCCGGGACAGGGGGCATGGTCACTGAAGCTTTCTTT. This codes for CASSVFSGTGGMVTEAFF.

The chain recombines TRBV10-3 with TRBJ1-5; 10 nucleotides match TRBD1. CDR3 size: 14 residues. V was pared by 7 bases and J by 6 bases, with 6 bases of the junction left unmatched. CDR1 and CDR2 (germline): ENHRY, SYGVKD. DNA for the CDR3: TGTGCCATCAATGGGGACAGGGGATTTCAGCCCCAGCATTTT. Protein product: CAINGDRGFQPQHF.

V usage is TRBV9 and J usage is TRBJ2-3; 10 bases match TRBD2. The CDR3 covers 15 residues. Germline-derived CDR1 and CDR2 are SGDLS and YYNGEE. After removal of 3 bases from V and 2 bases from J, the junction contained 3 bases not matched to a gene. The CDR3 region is CASSAGLADTDTQYF. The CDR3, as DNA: TGTGCCAGCAGCGCCGGACTAGCGGACACAGATACGCAGTATTTT.

CDR3 loop: CATTRTRAVNTEAFF. The CDR3, as DNA: TGTGCCACCACGAGGACGAGGGCAGTGAACACTGAAGCTTTCTTT. The chain combines TRBV5-8 with TRBJ1-1, with unresolved D. CDR1 is SGHTS, CDR2 YDEGEE, per germline. The CDR3 totals 15 residues. The V and J ends lost 9 bases and 0 bases respectively, with 18 bases between them.

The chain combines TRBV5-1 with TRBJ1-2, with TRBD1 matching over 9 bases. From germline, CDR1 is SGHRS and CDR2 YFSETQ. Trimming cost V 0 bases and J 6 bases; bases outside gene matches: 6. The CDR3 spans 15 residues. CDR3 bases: TGCGCCAGCAGCTTGGACGGGACAGGGATGCATGGCTACACCTTC. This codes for CASSLDGTGMHGYTF.

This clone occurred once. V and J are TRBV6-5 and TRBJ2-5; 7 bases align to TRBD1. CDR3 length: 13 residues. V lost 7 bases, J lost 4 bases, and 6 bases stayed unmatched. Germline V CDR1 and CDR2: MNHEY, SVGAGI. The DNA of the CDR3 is TGTGCCAGCACCTGGACAGGCGTAGAGACCCAGTACTTC. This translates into CASTWTGVETQYF.